The 3 T cell receptor beta chains below were found in one sample sequenced in a study of cytomegalovirus exposure and HLA in healthy donors. Vbeta (60) and Jbeta (13) primers were used in the PCR. The data were produced by immunoSEQ multiplex PCR, yet TCRdb's version contains in-frame clones alone and is incomplete. Among about 140,000 clones listed, about four fifths were seen once. Specimen: PBMCs. The receptors stem from a man aged 35 to 55 in good health and CMV-seropositive.

This chain uses TRBV5-1 with TRBJ1-2; 8 positions agree with TRBD1. Germline CDR1 SGHRS, CDR2 YFSETQ. The junction had 11 bases not matched to a gene; V was cut back by 0 bases and J by 4 bases. The CDR3 covers 17 residues. The CDR3 nucleotides are TGCGCCAGCAGCTTGGCCGTGGCAGGGGGCATCGGCTATGGCTACACCTTC. This sequence encodes CASSLAVAGGIGYGYTF.

The gene calls are TRBV6-5 and TRBJ2-7; the match to TRBD2 covers 7 bases. TRBJ2-5 explains the end of the DNA better; the J call may be wrong. This CDR3 is 15 amino acids long. From germline, CDR1 is MNHEY and CDR2 SVGAGI. CDR3 amino acids: CASSSGGSAEETQYF. For the CDR3, the DNA is TGTGCCAGCAGTTCTGGCGGGAGCGCTGAAGAGACCCAGTACTTC.

V is TRBV7-2 and J is TRBJ1-4; TRBD1 aligns across 9 bases. Germline V gene sequence: CDR1 SGHTA, CDR2 FQGNSA. This CDR3 region has 14 residues. The V gene end was trimmed by 6 bases and the J gene end by 6 bases; junction bases not matched to a gene: 5. The CDR3 here is CASSPDRGDEKLFF. In DNA, the CDR3 is TGTGCCAGCAGTCCCGACAGGGGGGATGAAAAACTGTTTTTT.